This T cell receptor beta chain came from a study of cytomegalovirus exposure and HLA in healthy donors. Of note for this clone: The antigen is undetermined.

Primers for the PCR totalled 60 Vbeta and 13 Jbeta. The data were produced by immunoSEQ multiplex PCR, yet TCRdb's version contains in-frame clones alone and is incomplete. Of under 250,000 clones listed, 82% are singletons. Notes on the study in general: In a later analysis, a missense DCLRE1C variant was linked to TCR beta V- and J-gene trimming. Per published accounts, TCR beta sequences correctly predicted the HLA-A and HLA-B alleles of most subjects.

Germline CDR1 reads SGHNT; CDR2 reads YYREEE (reference sequence). The CDR3 consists of 15 residues. Trimming took 2 bases from V and 6 from J; bases not matched to a gene: 6. The specimen was PBMCs. The gene calls are TRBV5-4 and TRBJ2-1; the match to TRBD1 covers 9 bases. The TCR sequence derives from a middle-aged man in good health and CMV-seropositive. The CDR3 loop is CASSFTGTGFNEQFF. The DNA for the CDR3 is TGTGCCAGCAGCTTCACCGGGACAGGGTTCAATGAGCAGTTCTTC.